This section outlines one T cell receptor beta chain sequence together with its context. TCRdb redid the calling of the RACE reads with MiXCR, one entry per CDR3 protein. The data contain about 200,000 distinct CDR3 sequences, 20% to 25% of them singletons. Stated time point: patch test 3, about 24 weeks after DPC sensitization. Sample treatment: therapeutic diphenylcyclopropenone sensitization with weekly scalp DPC. The data were obtained in a study of human T cells and chemical hapten exposure. V lost 3 bases and J lost 8, with 7 bases in between. This CDR3 is 11 amino acids long. The specimen comprised whole blood, sampled in connection with sensitization to the hapten diphenylcyclopropenone (DPC). The chain joins TRBV12-3 or TRBV12-4 to TRBJ1-2; D remains unclear. The clonotype comes from a woman between 35 and 50 years old with alopecia areata. Some clones in this sample may be carry-over from other donors' samples. The CDR3 loop reads CASSFQVGYTF. The CDR3 DNA is TGTGCCAGCAGTTTTCAGGTCGGCTACACCTTC.